There are many counts of the clone carrying this T cell receptor beta chain. The data are from a study of blood T cell repertoires in COVID-19. V was shortened by 6 bases and J by 6 bases, with 20 bases between the two germline ends. CDR1 and CDR2 (germline): MDHEN, SYDVKM. CDR3 length: 15 residues. Profiled with immunoSEQ multiplex PCR; TCRdb holds only in-frame clones, not every one. The data show fewer than 200,000 clones, approximately 87% seen once. The sample was peripheral blood. The TCR originated in a man between 65 and 85 years old with active or convalescent COVID-19. The V and J genes are TRBV28 and TRBJ1-2, with TRBD1 as a possible D gene (5 bases). CDR3 protein: CASSPTALIPNGYTF. CDR3 sequence (DNA): TGTGCCAGCAGCCCGACAGCATTAATCCCCAATGGCTACACCTTC.